This section outlines one T cell receptor (beta chain) sequence together with its context. Its antigen is undetermined. These data belong to a study of OX40 agonist ivuxolimab in advanced cancers. The study's findings and limits: The study did not work out the antigen specificity of the expanded peripheral T cells. Dosing at 0.1 to 3.0 mg/kg was accompanied by clonal expansion of CD4+ and CD8+ blood T cells by week 6.

TCRdb's table, derived via immunoSEQ multiplex PCR, lists solely in-frame clones and lacks some. The data contain about 31,000 clones, about 80% of them singletons. The sample was CD4+ or CD8+ T cells sorted from blood, taken in a trial of the OX40 agonist ivuxolimab. This TCR was sampled from an adult with an advanced solid tumor such as melanoma, head and neck, liver or kidney cancer.

CDR3 sequence (DNA): TGTGCCAGTAGACACATGGACGGGAGCACCGGGGAGCTGTTTTTT. Translation: CASRHMDGSTGELFF. This chain uses TRBV19 with TRBJ2-2, with a tentative D call TRBD2 (6 bases). The germline CDR1 and CDR2 sequences are LNHDA and SQIVND (reference sequence). Trimming cost V 6 bases and J 4 bases, with 15 bases left between them. CDR3 length: 15 amino acids.